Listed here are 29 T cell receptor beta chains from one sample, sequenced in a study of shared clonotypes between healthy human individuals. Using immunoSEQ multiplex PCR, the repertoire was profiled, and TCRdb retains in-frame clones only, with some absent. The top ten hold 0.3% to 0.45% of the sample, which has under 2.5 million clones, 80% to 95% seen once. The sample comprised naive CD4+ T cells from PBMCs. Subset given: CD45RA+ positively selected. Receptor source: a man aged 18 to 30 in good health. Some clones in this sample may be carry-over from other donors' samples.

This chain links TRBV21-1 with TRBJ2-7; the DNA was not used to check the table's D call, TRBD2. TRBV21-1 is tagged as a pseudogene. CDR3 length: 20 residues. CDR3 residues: CASTDVLGSGSPSEHYEQYF. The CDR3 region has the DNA TGTGCCAGCACCGATGTCCTGGGTAGCGGGAGCCCCAGTGAACACTACGAGCAGTACTTC.

CDR3 bases: TGCGCCAGTACTAGGTACAATGAGCAGTTCTTC. Amino acid sequence: CASTRYNEQFF. The genes are TRBV5-1 and TRBJ2-1; D is possibly TRBD2 (5 bases). The germline V and J ends were trimmed by 8 bases and 4 bases, with 7 bases remaining between them. Germline CDR1 and CDR2: SGHRS and YFSETQ. CDR3 length: 11 residues.

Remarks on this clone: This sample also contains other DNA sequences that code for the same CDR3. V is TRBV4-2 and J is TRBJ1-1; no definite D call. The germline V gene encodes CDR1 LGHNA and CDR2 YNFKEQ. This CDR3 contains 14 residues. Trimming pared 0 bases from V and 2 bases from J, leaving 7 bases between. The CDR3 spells CASSQDFGNTEAFF. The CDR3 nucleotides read TGTGCCAGCAGCCAAGATTTCGGTAACACTGAAGCTTTCTTT.

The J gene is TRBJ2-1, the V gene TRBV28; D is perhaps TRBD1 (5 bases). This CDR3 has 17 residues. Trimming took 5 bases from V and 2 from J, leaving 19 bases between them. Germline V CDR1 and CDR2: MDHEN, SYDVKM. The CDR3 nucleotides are TGTGCCAGCAGTCCCTTCTACAAGGGGTCTGCCTACAATGAGCAGTTCTTC. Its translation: CASSPFYKGSAYNEQFF.

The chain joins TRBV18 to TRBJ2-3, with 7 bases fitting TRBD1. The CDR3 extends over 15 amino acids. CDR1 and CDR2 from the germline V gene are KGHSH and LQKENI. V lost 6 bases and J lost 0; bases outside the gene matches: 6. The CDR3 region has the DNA TGTGCCAGCTCCTTCGGACAGGAGAGCACAGATACGCAGTATTTT. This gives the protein CASSFGQESTDTQYF. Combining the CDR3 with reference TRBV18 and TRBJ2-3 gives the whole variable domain NAGVMQNPRHLVRRRGQEARLRCSPMKGHSHVYWYRQLPEEGLKFMVYLQKENIIDESGMPKERFSAEFPKEGPSILRIQQVVRGDSAAYFCASSFGQESTDTQYFGPGTRLTVL.

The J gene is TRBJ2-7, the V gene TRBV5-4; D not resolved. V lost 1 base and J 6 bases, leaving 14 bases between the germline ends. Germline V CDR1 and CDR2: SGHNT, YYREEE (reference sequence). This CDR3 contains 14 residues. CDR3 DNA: TGTGCCAGCAGCTTGCAGCGCTCCCCTGGCGAGCAGTACTTC. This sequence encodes CASSLQRSPGEQYF.

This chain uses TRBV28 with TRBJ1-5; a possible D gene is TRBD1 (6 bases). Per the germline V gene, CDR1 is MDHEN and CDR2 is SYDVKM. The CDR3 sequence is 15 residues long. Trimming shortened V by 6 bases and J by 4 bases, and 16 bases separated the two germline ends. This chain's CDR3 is CASRAYRVNNQPQHF. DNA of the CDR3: TGTGCCAGCAGGGCTTACAGGGTTAATAATCAGCCCCAGCATTTT.

The CDR3: CASSLVGPAGEQFF. The CDR3 DNA reads as TGTGCCAGCAGCTTAGTTGGGCCGGCGGGAGAGCAGTTCTTC. The chain employs TRBV7-8 and TRBJ2-1; possibly TRBD2 for D (6 bases). The germline V and J ends were trimmed by 1 base and 10 bases, with 14 bases remaining between them. CDR1 is SGHVS and CDR2 is FQNEAQ in the germline V gene. The CDR3 contains 14 residues.

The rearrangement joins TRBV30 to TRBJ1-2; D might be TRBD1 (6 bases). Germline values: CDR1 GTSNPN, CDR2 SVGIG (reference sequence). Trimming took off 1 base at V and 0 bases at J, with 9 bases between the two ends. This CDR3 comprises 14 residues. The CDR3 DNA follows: TGTGCCTGGAGTGGCGCAGGGGCTAACTATGGCTACACCTTC. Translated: CAWSGAGANYGYTF.

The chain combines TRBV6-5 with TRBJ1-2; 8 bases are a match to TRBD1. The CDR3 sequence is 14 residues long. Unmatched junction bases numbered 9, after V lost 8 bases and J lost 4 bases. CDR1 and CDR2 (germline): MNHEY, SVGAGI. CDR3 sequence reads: CASSTRTGRYGYTF. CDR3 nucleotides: TGTGCCAGCTCAACCCGGACAGGGCGCTATGGCTACACCTTC.

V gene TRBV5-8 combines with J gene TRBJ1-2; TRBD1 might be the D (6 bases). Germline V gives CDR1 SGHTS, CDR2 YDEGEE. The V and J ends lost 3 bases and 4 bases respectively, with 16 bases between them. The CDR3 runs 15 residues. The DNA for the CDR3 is TGTGCCAGCAGCTCCCGAAGGGGGGGAGCCTATGGCTACACCTTC. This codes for CASSSRRGGAYGYTF.

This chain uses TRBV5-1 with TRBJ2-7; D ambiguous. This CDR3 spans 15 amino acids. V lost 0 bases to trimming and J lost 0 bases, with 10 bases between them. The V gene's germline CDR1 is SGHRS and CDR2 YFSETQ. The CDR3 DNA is TGCGCCAGCAGCTTGGAAGGGTTAGGCTCCTACGAGCAGTACTTC. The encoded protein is CASSLEGLGSYEQYF.

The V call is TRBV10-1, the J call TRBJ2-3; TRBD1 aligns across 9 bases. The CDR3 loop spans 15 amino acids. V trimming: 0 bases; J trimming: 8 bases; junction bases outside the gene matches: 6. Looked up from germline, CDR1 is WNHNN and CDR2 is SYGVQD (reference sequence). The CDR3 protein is CASSESGLGQGTQYF. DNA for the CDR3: TGCGCCAGCAGTGAGTCAGGTTTGGGACAGGGTACGCAGTATTTT.

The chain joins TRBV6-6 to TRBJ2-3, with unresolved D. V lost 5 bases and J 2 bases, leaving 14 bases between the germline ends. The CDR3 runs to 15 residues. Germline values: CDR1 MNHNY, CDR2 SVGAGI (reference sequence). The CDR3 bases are TGTGCCAGCAGTGGCCAATACCGGAACACAGATACGCAGTATTTT. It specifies CASSGQYRNTDTQYF.

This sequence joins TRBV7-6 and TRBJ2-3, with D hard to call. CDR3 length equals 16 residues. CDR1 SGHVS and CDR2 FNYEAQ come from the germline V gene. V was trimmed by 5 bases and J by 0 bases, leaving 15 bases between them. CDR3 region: CASSPGLHSSTDTQYF. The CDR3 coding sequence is TGTGCCAGCAGCCCCGGGCTTCACTCTAGCACAGATACGCAGTATTTT. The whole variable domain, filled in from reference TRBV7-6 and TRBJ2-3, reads GAGVSQSPRYKVTKRGQDVALRCDPISGHVSLYWYRQALGQGPEFLTYFNYEAQQDKSGLPNDRFSAERPEGSISTLTIQRTEQRDSAMYRCASSPGLHSSTDTQYFGPGTRLTVL.

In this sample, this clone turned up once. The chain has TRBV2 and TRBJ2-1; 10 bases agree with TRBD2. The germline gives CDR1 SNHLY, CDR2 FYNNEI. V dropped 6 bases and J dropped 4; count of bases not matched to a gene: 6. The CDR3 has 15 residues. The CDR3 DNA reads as TGTGCCAGCAGGATGACTAGCGGGTCTTACAATGAGCAGTTCTTC. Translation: CASRMTSGSYNEQFF.

This chain's CDR3 is CASSSGDRATYEQYF. The CDR3 DNA follows: TGCGCCAGCAGCTCGGGGGACAGGGCGACCTACGAGCAGTACTTC. J is TRBJ2-7 and V is TRBV5-1, with 9 bases aligning to TRBD1. There are 15 residues in the CDR3. V trimming: 3 bases; J trimming: 2 bases; junction bases outside the gene matches: 6. Germline V gives CDR1 SGHRS, CDR2 YFSETQ.

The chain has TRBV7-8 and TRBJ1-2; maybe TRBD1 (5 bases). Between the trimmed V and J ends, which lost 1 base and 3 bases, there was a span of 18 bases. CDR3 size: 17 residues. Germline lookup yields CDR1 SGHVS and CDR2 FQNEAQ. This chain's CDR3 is CASSLVVRDPSDYGYTF. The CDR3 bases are TGTGCCAGCAGCTTAGTGGTAAGGGACCCCAGTGACTATGGCTACACCTTC. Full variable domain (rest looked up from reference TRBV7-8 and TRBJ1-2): GAGVSQSPRYKVAKRGQDVALRCDPISGHVSLFWYQQALGQGPEFLTYFQNEAQLDKSGLPSDRFFAERPEGSVSTLKIQRTQQEDSAVYLCASSLVVRDPSDYGYTFGSGTRLTVV.

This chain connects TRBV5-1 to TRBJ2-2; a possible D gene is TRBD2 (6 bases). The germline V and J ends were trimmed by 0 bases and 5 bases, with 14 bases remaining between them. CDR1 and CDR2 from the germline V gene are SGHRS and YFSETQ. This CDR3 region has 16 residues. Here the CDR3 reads CASSLEVQGGTGELFF. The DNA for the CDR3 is TGCGCCAGCAGCTTGGAGGTCCAGGGAGGTACCGGGGAGCTGTTTTTT.

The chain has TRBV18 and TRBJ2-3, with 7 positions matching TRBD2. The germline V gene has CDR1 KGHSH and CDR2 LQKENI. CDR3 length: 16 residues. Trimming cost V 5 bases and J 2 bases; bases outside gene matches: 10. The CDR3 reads CASSLGLRGTTDTQYF. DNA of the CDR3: TGTGCCAGCTCATTGGGACTACGCGGGACCACAGATACGCAGTATTTT.

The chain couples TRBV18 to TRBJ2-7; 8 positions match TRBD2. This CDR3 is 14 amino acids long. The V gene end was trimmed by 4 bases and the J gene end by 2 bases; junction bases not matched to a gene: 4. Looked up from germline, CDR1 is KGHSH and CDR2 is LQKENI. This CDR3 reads CASSLSGNTYEQYF. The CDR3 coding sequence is TGTGCCAGCTCACTTAGCGGGAACACCTACGAGCAGTACTTC.

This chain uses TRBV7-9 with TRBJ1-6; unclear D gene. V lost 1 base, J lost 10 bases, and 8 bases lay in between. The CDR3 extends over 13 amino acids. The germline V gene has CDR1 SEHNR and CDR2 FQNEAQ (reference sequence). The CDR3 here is CASSLDFVSPLHF. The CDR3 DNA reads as TGTGCCAGCAGCTTAGACTTCGTATCACCCCTCCACTTT.

The CDR3 protein is CASSSPILGNEQFF. As DNA, the CDR3 is TGTGCCAGCAGCTCCCCGATACTTGGCAATGAGCAGTTCTTC. The chain carries TRBV7-9 and TRBJ2-1, with no clear D. Germline CDR1 reads SEHNR; CDR2 reads FQNEAQ (reference sequence). This CDR3 is built from 14 residues. V was cut by 4 bases and J by 6 bases, with 13 bases left in between.

CDR3: CASSFSAGANTGELFF. The CDR3 DNA reads TGTGCCAGCAGTTTCTCGGCGGGGGCGAACACCGGGGAGCTGTTTTTT. The rearrangement links TRBV7-7 to TRBJ2-2; TRBD2 matches 7 bases. V shed 6 bases, J shed 0 bases, and the junction held 7 bases outside the gene matches. Germline CDR1 reads SSHAT; CDR2 reads FNYEAQ (reference sequence). The CDR3 is 16 amino acids.

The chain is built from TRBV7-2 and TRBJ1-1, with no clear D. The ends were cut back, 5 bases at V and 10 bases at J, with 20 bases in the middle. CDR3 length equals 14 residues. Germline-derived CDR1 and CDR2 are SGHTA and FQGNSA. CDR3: CASSPRALREGAFF. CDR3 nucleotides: TGTGCCAGCAGCCCCCGGGCCCTACGGGAGGGAGCTTTCTTT.

The CDR3 DNA reads TGTGCCAGCAGTCGGTGGACAGAGAACACTGAAGCTTTCTTT. It translates to CASSRWTENTEAFF. The gene calls are TRBV7-8 and TRBJ1-1; possibly TRBD1 for D (6 bases). The V end lost 6 bases, the J end lost 1 base, and 12 bases lay between the germline ends. Germline V gene sequence: CDR1 SGHVS, CDR2 FQNEAQ. The CDR3 totals 14 residues.

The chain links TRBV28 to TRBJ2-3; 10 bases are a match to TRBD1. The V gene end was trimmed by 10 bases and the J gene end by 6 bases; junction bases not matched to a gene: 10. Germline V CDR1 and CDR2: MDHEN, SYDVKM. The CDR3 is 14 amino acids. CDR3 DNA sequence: TGTGCCACAGGACAGGGGGGATCTGAGGATACGCAGTATTTT. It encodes CATGQGGSEDTQYF.

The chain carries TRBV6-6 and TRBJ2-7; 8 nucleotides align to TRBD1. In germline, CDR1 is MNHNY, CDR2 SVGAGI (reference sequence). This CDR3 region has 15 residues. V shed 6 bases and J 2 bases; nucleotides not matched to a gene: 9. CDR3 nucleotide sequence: TGTGCCAGCAGATTAAACCGGGACAGGACCTACGAGCAGTACTTC. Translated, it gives CASRLNRDRTYEQYF.

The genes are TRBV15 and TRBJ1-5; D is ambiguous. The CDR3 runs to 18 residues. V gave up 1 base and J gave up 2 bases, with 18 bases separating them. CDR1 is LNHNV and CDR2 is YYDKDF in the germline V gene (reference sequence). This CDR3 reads CATSRGLTGLGGNQPQHF. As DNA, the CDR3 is TGTGCCACCAGCAGAGGGTTGACGGGCCTTGGGGGCAATCAGCCCCAGCATTTT.